The 22 T cell receptor beta chains below come from one sample, sequenced in a study of blood T cells in healthy people across ages (dated by TCRdb to about 2015). Library construction relied on 5' RACE. Instrument used: Illumina HiSeq 2500. A second PCR of roughly 7 to 11 cycles was run with a J-beta primer mix and a sample-barcoded 5' primer. The raw public reads went through TCRdb reprocessing: fastp at Q25, MiXCR clone calling, in-frame beta chains kept. Under each unique CDR3 protein, matching rows form one entry showing the most common genes and DNA. In this sample the table shows hundreds of thousands of distinct CDR3 sequences, roughly 64% of which occur a single time. About 20% of the sample goes to the ten largest clones. The sequenced sample was blood. All receptors derive from a man between 25 and 39 years old in good health.

The J gene is TRBJ2-7, the V gene TRBV5-1; D gene uncertain. The J call may be faulty, since TRBJ2-5 better matches the DNA end. The length of the CDR3 is 11 residues. Germline values: CDR1 SGHRS, CDR2 YFSETQ. The CDR3 nucleotides are TGCGCCAGCACGGTGGCGCAGACCCAGTACTTC. This translates into CASTVAQTQYF.

This chain uses TRBV27 with TRBJ2-7, with D possibly called TRBD1 or TRBD2 (6 bases each). The closer fit of TRBJ2-5 to the DNA end suggests the J call may be wrong. Looked up from germline, CDR1 is MNHEY and CDR2 is SMNVEV (reference sequence). The CDR3 runs to 14 residues. CDR3 in DNA: TGTGCCAGCAGTTTAACACAGTCGGGGGCGACCCAGTACTTC. It yields the protein CASSLTQSGATQYF.

This rearrangement joins TRBV5-1 to TRBJ2-1; TRBD2 aligns across 7 bases. The CDR3 length is 13 residues. Germline V gene sequence: CDR1 SGHRS, CDR2 YFSETQ. The J segment lost 8 bases and the V segment lost 4 bases, leaving 6 bases of the junction unmatched. The chain's CDR3 is CASSPYGGYEQFF. The CDR3 DNA follows: TGCGCCAGCAGCCCCTACGGGGGGTATGAGCAGTTCTTC.

The DNA for the CDR3 is TGTGCCAGCAGCTTAGAGACAGGTCCTTATGGCTACACCTTC. Residues: CASSLETGPYGYTF. The chain employs TRBV11-2 and TRBJ1-2; TRBD1 is a possible D gene (6 bases). V lost 0 bases to trimming and J lost 5 bases, with 10 bases between them. This CDR3 has 14 residues. CDR1 is SGHAT and CDR2 is FQNNGV in the germline V gene.

The chain links TRBV7-9 to TRBJ1-6; 8 bases are a match to TRBD1. The germline V gene has CDR1 SEHNR and CDR2 FQNEAQ (reference sequence). V trimming: 3 bases; J trimming: 13 bases; junction bases outside the gene matches: 2. This CDR3 region has 12 residues. In DNA form, the CDR3 reads TGTGCCAGCAGCTTGGGACAGGCTCCCCTCCACTTT. Encoded protein: CASSLGQAPLHF.

The chain recombines TRBV19 with TRBJ2-5; D may match TRBD1 or TRBD2 (5 bases each). The germline V and J ends were trimmed by 3 bases and 1 base, with 9 bases remaining between them. CDR3 length: 14 amino acids. The germline V gene has CDR1 LNHDA and CDR2 SQIVND (reference sequence). CDR3 bases: TGTGCCAGTAGTATTAAGAGGGGCCAAGAGACCCAGTACTTC. It specifies CASSIKRGQETQYF.

Only one count was recorded for this clonotype. This chain links TRBV7-2 with TRBJ2-1; D is uncertain. This CDR3 comprises 13 residues. Germline V gene data show CDR1 as SGHTA and CDR2 as FQGNSA. The V end was cut by 5 bases, the J end by 8 bases, with 13 bases between. This CDR3 is CASSGIWADEQFF. The CDR3 nucleotides are TGTGCCAGCAGCGGAATTTGGGCCGATGAGCAGTTCTTC.

The V call is TRBV15, the J call TRBJ1-5; D is unclear. Germline CDR1 reads LNHNV; CDR2 reads YYDKDF (reference sequence). The CDR3 length is 15 residues. The V end lost 0 bases, the J end lost 0 bases, and 6 bases lay between the germline ends. The CDR3 nucleotides read TGTGCCACCAGCAGAGAGTTCGGTAGCAATCAGCCCCAGCATTTT. Protein sequence: CATSREFGSNQPQHF.

To note about this clonotype: One junction end disagrees with the germline gene, perhaps due to a read error. V usage is TRBV12-3 or TRBV12-4 and J usage is TRBJ2-3; the D is unclear. CDR3 length: 16 residues. CDR3 sequence reads: CASSLKAGVLTDMQYF. CDR3 nucleotides: TGTGCCAGCAGTTTAAAGGCAGGAGTTCTCACAGATATGCAGTATTTT.

The V and J genes are TRBV6-5 and TRBJ2-5; D gene unclear. Germline lookup yields CDR1 MNHEY and CDR2 SVGAGI. The CDR3 has 15 amino acids. Trimming stripped 5 bases from V and 5 bases from J, with 18 bases between. This chain's CDR3 is CASSQASVPGETQYF. The CDR3, as DNA: TGTGCCAGCAGTCAGGCGTCGGTGCCCGGGGAGACCCAGTACTTC.

CDR3 sequence: CASSLGPLGNEQFF. CDR3 nucleotide sequence: TGTGCCAGCAGCTTAGGACCGTTGGGCAATGAGCAGTTCTTC. This chain uses TRBV7-2 with TRBJ2-1; D is undetermined. Per germline, CDR1 SGHTA and CDR2 FQGNSA. The germline V and J ends were trimmed by 1 base and 6 bases, with 10 bases remaining between them. The CDR3 has 14 residues. Supplemented by reference TRBV7-2 and TRBJ2-1, the full variable domain reads GAGVSQSPSNKVTEKGKDVELRCDPISGHTALYWYRQSLGQGLEFLIYFQGNSAPDKSGLPSDRFSAERTGGSVSTLTIQRTQQEDSAVYLCASSLGPLGNEQFFGPGTRLTVL.

CDR3 nucleotide sequence: TGTGCCAGCAAAAGAGCGGGAGAGGGGTGGAATGAGCAGTACTTC. It yields the protein CASKRAGEGWNEQYF. The gene calls are TRBV6-2 or TRBV6-3 and TRBJ2-7, with 8 positions matching TRBD2. The CDR3 spans 15 residues. J lost 7 bases, V lost 7 bases, and 15 bases had no gene match. From germline, CDR1 is MNHEY and CDR2 SVGEGT.

This clonotype was counted a few times. The genes are TRBV7-2 and TRBJ2-3, with D perhaps TRBD2 (6 bases). CDR1 SGHTA and CDR2 FQGNSA come from the germline V gene. V lost 2 bases, J lost 0 bases, and 12 bases lay in between. The CDR3 has 16 residues. The CDR3 nucleotides read TGTGCCAGCAGCTTAAGGTCAGGGAGGAGCACAGATACGCAGTATTTT. Translating gives CASSLRSGRSTDTQYF.

CDR3 nucleotides: TGTGCCAGCAGCCGCGCGGGAGGGAGGTATGGAGCAGCCAAAAACATTCAGTACTTC. As protein: CASSRAGGRYGAAKNIQYF. This chain links TRBV2 with TRBJ2-4; TRBD2 matches 9 bases. This CDR3 has 19 amino acids. CDR1 is SNHLY, CDR2 FYNNEI, per germline. Trimming cost V 6 bases and J 0 bases; bases outside gene matches: 15.

The rearrangement uses TRBV5-1 and TRBJ2-7; 9 nucleotides line up with TRBD1. CDR1 and CDR2 from the germline V gene are SGHRS and YFSETQ. The V and J ends lost 0 bases and 0 bases, in that order; junction bases with no gene match: 13. The CDR3 covers 19 residues. CDR3 loop: CASSLAGTGTRLSSYEQYF. The CDR3 nucleotides are TGCGCCAGCAGCTTGGCCGGGACAGGGACACGACTGAGCTCCTACGAGCAGTACTTC.

In this sample, this clonotype turned up a few times. This chain joins TRBV6-1 and TRBJ1-5, with 7 bases that match TRBD1. This CDR3 has 13 amino acids. V trimming: 4 bases; J trimming: 7 bases; junction bases outside the gene matches: 4. Looked up from germline, CDR1 is MNHNS and CDR2 is SASEGT. For the CDR3, the DNA is TGTGCCAGCAGTGCCGGGACAGCCCAGCCCCAGCATTTT. As protein: CASSAGTAQPQHF.

The V gene is TRBV20-1, the J gene TRBJ1-5; 7 nucleotides agree with TRBD1. V trimming: 3 bases; J trimming: 1 base; junction bases outside the gene matches: 15. CDR1 and CDR2 (germline): DFQATT, SNEGSKA (reference sequence). The CDR3 totals 18 residues. CDR3 DNA: TGCAGTGCTAGGCCCCCGACAGGGTTAAGAGGGAGCAATCAGCCCCAGCATTTT. Its protein product is CSARPPTGLRGSNQPQHF.

In this sample, this clonotype turned up many times. The chain joins TRBV6-2 or TRBV6-3 to TRBJ2-6; D is unclear. The CDR3 loop spans 15 amino acids. Trimming stripped 5 bases from V and 0 bases from J, with 8 bases between. Germline V gene lookup returns CDR1 MNHEY and CDR2 SVGEGT. The CDR3 sequence: CASSDPSSGANVLTF. Written as DNA, the CDR3 is TGTGCCAGCAGTGATCCCAGCTCTGGGGCCAACGTCCTGACTTTC.

Only a few counts were recorded for this clonotype. The genes are TRBV21-1 and TRBJ1-2. TRBV21-1 is termed a pseudogene. This CDR3 contains 11 residues. CDR3 in DNA: TGTGCCAGCAGCAAAGCCTATGGCTACACCTTC. This translates into CASSKAYGYTF.

The chain carries TRBV7-9 and TRBJ2-7; D remains ambiguous. In germline, CDR1 is SEHNR, CDR2 FQNEAQ (reference sequence). Trimming stripped 5 bases from V and 7 bases from J, with 21 bases between. The CDR3 covers 15 residues. CDR3 sequence reads: CASSPLGGLVNEQYF. The CDR3 coding sequence is TGTGCCAGCAGCCCCTTAGGTGGCCTTGTAAATGAGCAGTACTTC.

This clonotype was picked up a small number of times. V gene TRBV29-1 combines with J gene TRBJ2-5; D gene unclear. Germline V gives CDR1 SQVTM, CDR2 ANQGSEA. The germline V and J ends were trimmed by 5 bases and 2 bases, with 6 bases remaining between them. The CDR3 is made up of 11 amino acids. The DNA of the CDR3 is TGCAGCGTTCTTCCACAAGAGACCCAGTACTTC. Translating it yields CSVLPQETQYF.

This clonotype was observed a handful of times. The rearrangement links TRBV20-1 to TRBJ2-3; 10 positions agree with TRBD2. Germline trimming cut 1 base from V and 7 bases from J; bases unmatched to any gene: 11. The CDR3 has 16 residues. Germline V CDR1 and CDR2: DFQATT, SNEGSKA (reference sequence). The CDR3 sequence is CSARAPLLAGVHTQYF. CDR3 coding DNA: TGCAGTGCTAGAGCCCCCCTCCTAGCGGGGGTTCATACGCAGTATTTT.